Below, one T cell receptor beta chain is given with its context. The antigen remains unidentified. The sample's time point: week 35, safety follow-up. Topical imiquimod accompanied each vaccine dose, which consisted of 300 ug of mutant IDH1 20-mer peptide. The CDR3 has 16 amino acids. The germline V gene has CDR1 MDHEN and CDR2 SYDVKM. V gave up 2 bases and J gave up 5 bases, with 16 bases separating them. This sample was taken from a study of a mutant IDH1 vaccine in newly diagnosed glioma. Clones were read by immunoSEQ multiplex PCR, and TCRdb kept only the in-frame ones, dropping some. Found here are 55,000 to 65,000 clones, approximately 80% of them singletons; the top ten hold over 3.5%.

The sample here was PBMCs, taken from a glioma patient whose treatment included an IDH1 peptide vaccine. The source of this sequence is a young man with glioma. This chain joins TRBV28 and TRBJ1-5; tentative D call: TRBD1 (6 bases). DNA for the CDR3: TGTGCCAGCAGTTTAATATCAGGGGCATGGGATCAGCCCCAGCATTTT. It yields the protein CASSLISGAWDQPQHF. The variable domain in full, with the rest retrieved from reference TRBV28 and TRBJ1-5, is DVKVTQSSRYLVKRTGEKVFLECVQDMDHENMFWYRQDPGLGLRLIYFSYDVKMKEKGDIPEGYSVSREKKERFSLILESASTNQTSMYLCASSLISGAWDQPQHFGDGTRLSIL.